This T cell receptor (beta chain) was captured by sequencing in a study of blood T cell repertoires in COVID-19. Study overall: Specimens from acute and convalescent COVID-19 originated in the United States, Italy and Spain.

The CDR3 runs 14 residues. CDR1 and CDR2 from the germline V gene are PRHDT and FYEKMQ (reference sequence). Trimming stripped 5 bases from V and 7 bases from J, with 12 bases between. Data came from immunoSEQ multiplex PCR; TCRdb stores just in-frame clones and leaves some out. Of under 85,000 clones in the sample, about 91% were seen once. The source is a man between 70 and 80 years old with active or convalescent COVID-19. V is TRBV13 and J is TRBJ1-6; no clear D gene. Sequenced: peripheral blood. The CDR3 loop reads CASSPRRINSPLHF. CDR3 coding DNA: TGTGCCAGCAGCCCGAGGCGCATAAATTCACCCCTCCACTTT.